The present T cell receptor (beta chain) was sequenced within a study of T cells in Graves' hyperthyroidism and ophthalmopathy. The V and J ends lost 7 bases and 4 bases respectively, with 16 bases between them. Germline CDR1 reads SGHTA; CDR2 reads FQGNSA. The CDR3 is made up of 14 amino acids. Overall study findings and caveats: Ophthalmopathy was predicted by the model a median of approximately six months ahead of onset. Blood shared most expanded thyroid clonotypes above 0.001.

To note about this clonotype: Its antigen is currently unknown.

TCR beta CDR3 region amplification was performed from RNA transcripts. HTBI primers were employed in a first-round RT-PCR of the TCR CDR3. TCRdb passed the multiplex PCR reads through MiXCR, listing each CDR3 protein once. The sample gives about 550,000 distinct CDR3 sequences, roughly 20% of which show up once; roughly 29% is in the top ten. Graves' hyperthyroidism is called stable when ophthalmopathy does not progress within 18 months. Material: blood. The TCR sequence derives from a man between 18 and 29 years old with Graves' hyperthyroidism. The chain employs TRBV7-2 and TRBJ1-2; D possibly corresponds to TRBD1 (5 bases). The CDR3 DNA is TGTGCCAGCATCCCAGAATTGGGGGGCTATGGCTACACCTTC. Its translation is CASIPELGGYGYTF.